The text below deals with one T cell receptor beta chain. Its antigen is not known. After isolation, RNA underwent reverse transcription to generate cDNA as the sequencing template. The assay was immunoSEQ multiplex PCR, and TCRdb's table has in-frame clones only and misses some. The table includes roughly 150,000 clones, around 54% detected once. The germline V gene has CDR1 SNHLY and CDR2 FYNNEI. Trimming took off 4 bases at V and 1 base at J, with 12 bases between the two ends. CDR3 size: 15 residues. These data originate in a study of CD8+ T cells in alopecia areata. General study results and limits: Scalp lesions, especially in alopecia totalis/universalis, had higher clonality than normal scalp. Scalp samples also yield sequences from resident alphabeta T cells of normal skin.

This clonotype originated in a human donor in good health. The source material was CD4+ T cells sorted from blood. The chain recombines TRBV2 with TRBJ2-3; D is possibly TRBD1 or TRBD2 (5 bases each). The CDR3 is CASSGERGGTDTQYF. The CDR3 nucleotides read TGTGCCAGCAGTGGGGAAAGGGGAGGCACAGATACGCAGTATTTT.